The rows below give T cell receptor beta chains drawn from one sample of a study of CD8+ T cells in alopecia areata. Repertoires were generated with immunoSEQ multiplex PCR, while TCRdb's copy carries only in-frame clones and drops some. Of under 350,000 clones in the sample, over 45% were seen once. The specimen comprised CD4+ T cells sorted from blood, sampled at week 24, from a patient treated with tofacitinib. The receptors here all came from a human donor with alopecia areata. The CDR3 runs from the conserved cysteine through the conserved F or W. A D gene is named only where the DNA matches it firmly. Clone size is stated in some rows and not others, as once, few, many or a class when expanded.

d_call j_call v_call clone_size cdr3_nt cdr3_aa
TRBD2 TRBJ2-5 TRBV29-1 . TGCAGCGTTGGTTGGGGGACTAGCTATTGGTACCAAGAGACCCAGTACTTC CSVGWGTSYWYQETQYF
TRBD1 TRBJ1-2 TRBV30 . TGTGCCATGGGACAGAACTATGGCTACACCTTC CAMGQNYGYTF
. TRBJ2-5 TRBV19 few TGTGCCAGTAGTATAGGCCAGGGGCTAGAGACCCAGTACTTC CASSIGQGLETQYF
TRBD2 TRBJ2-1 TRBV7-2 few TGTGCCAGCATCCCGACTAGCGGGGGTGCAAATGAGCAGTTCTTC CASIPTSGGANEQFF
. TRBJ1-2 TRBV30 once TGTGCCTGGAATCAAGGGGTAGATGGCTACACCTTC CAWNQGVDGYTF
. TRBJ2-2 TRBV30 . TGTGCCTGGAGACAGGGTGTTCGGACCGGGGAGCTGTTTTTT CAWRQGVRTGELFF
TRBD1 TRBJ2-5 TRBV5-1 . TGCGCCAGCAGCTTGGGAGGGACAGCACAAGAGACCCAGTACTTC CASSLGGTAQETQYF
. TRBJ2-5 TRBV30 once TGTGCCTGGAGTGCTGCAGGACAAGAGACCCAGTACTTC CAWSAAGQETQYF
. TRBJ2-7 TRBV27 . TGTGCCAGCAAAGTACTAGGGGAACTCGGGTTGTACTTC CASKVLGELGLYF
. TRBJ2-7 TRBV29-1 . TGCAGCGCCGGGACCCGGGTATCCTACGAGCAGTACTTC CSAGTRVSYEQYF
. TRBJ1-2 TRBV20-1 . TGCAGTGCCCGCGGGGGAGATGGCTACACCTTC CSARGGDGYTF
TRBD2 TRBJ2-5 TRBV29-1 few TGCAGCGTTGTAGCGGGGGGAATAGAGACCCAGTACTTC CSVVAGGIETQYF
. TRBJ2-6 TRBV7-2 few TGTGCCAGCAGCGCGGGACTTCGCTCTGGGGCCAACGTCCTGACTTTC CASSAGLRSGANVLTF
. TRBJ2-2 TRBV5-1 . TGCGCCAGCAGCGAGGCAGGCAAGAGGAACACCGGGGAGCTGTTTTTT CASSEAGKRNTGELFF
TRBD2 TRBJ2-7 TRBV28 few TGTGCCAGCAGGCTTTTGGGACTAGCGGGGACCTACGAGCAGTACTTC CASRLLGLAGTYEQYF
TRBD1 TRBJ2-3 TRBV30 few TGTGCCTGGAGACCGGACAGGGATCCCATAGATACGCAGTATTTT CAWRPDRDPIDTQYF
. TRBJ2-3 TRBV29-1 few TGCAGCCCCGAGGGAACTTCGGGTACGCAGTATTTT CSPEGTSGTQYF
. TRBJ2-6 TRBV7-9 . TGTGCCAGCAGGAGCTCTGGGGCCAACGTCCTGACTTTC CASRSSGANVLTF
. TRBJ1-2 TRBV4-2 few TGTGCCAGCAGCCAAATGAACTATGGCTACACCTTC CASSQMNYGYTF
. TRBJ2-2 TRBV7-2 . TGTGCCAGCAGCCGCGCCGTCACCGGGGAGCTGTTTTTT CASSRAVTGELFF
. TRBJ2-5 TRBV5-4 once TGTGCCAGCAGCAAGGTCACGGGTCAAGAGACCCAGTACTTC CASSKVTGQETQYF
. TRBJ2-6 TRBV2 . TGTGCCAGCGTGCAAGCCTCTGGGGCCAACGTCCTGACTTTC CASVQASGANVLTF
TRBD1 TRBJ1-1 TRBV30 . TGTGCCTGGAGTCCTTGGGACAGTGAAGCTTTCTTT CAWSPWDSEAFF
. TRBJ2-5 TRBV10-3 . TGTGCCATCAGTGCGGCGGCGAAAGGGGAGACCCAGTACTTC CAISAAAKGETQYF
. TRBJ2-6 TRBV9 . TGTGCCAGCAGCGTAGGCGGCAGGGGGGACTCTGGGGCCAACGTCCTGACTTTC CASSVGGRGDSGANVLTF
TRBD1 TRBJ2-5 TRBV30 . TGTGCCTGGAGTGACCGACAGGGTGGGGAGACCCAGTACTTC CAWSDRQGGETQYF
. TRBJ1-1 TRBV10-3 . TGTGCCATCAGTGACGGGAAGGGGAAAACTGAAGCTTTCTTT CAISDGKGKTEAFF
TRBD2 TRBJ2-1 TRBV5-1 . TGCGCCAGCAGCTCCGGGGTAGCGGGGCTCTCAAGGGGTGAGCAGTTCTTC CASSSGVAGLSRGEQFF